The subject of this entry is one T cell receptor (beta chain). After the reaction, proliferating CFSE-low CD3+CD4+ and CD3+CD8+ responders were sorted. This CDR3 region has 15 residues. Germline V gene data show CDR1 as MDHEN and CDR2 as SYDVKM. Trimming removed 7 bases from V and 6 bases from J; junction bases left unmatched: 9. This entry comes from a study of graft-versus-host responses after intestinal transplantation. For the study at large: For around 3 years after anti-thymocyte globulin induction, all recipients took tacrolimus and steroids.

Produced via immunoSEQ multiplex PCR; TCRdb's table is partial and in-frame only. This sample has fewer than 25,000 clones, with about 57% found just once. Study-wide findings and caveats: Peak circulating GvH clone levels tracked with early post-transplant HvG declines.

Sequencing used alloreactive CD4+ T cells from a mixed lymphocyte reaction culture, obtained before intestinal transplant. Described subset: CFSE-low proliferating T cells sorted from approximately 6-day pre-transplant mixed lymphocyte reaction (GvH or HvG direction). This sequence originates from a human patient who received an intestinal transplant. This chain links TRBV28 with TRBJ2-1; 10 bases fit TRBD1. The CDR3 sequence is CASTPWTGGFNEQFF. The CDR3 DNA follows: TGTGCCAGCACCCCTTGGACAGGGGGATTCAATGAGCAGTTCTTC.